The T cell receptor (beta chain) described here comes from a study of T cell changes during pregnancy in multiple sclerosis. Assay: immunoSEQ multiplex PCR; the TCRdb copy retains only in-frame clones and omits some. This table holds under 70,000 clones, 80% to 95% found once. The V gene's germline CDR1 is LNHDA and CDR2 SQIVND (reference sequence). This CDR3 comprises 14 residues. Trimming took off 3 bases at V and 5 bases at J, with 13 bases between the two ends. This clonotype was obtained from a female donor in good health, enrolled as a control in a pregnancy study. The V gene is TRBV19, the J gene TRBJ1-1; TRBD1 might be the D (5 bases). The sequenced sample was peripheral blood, obtained in the third trimester of pregnancy. In DNA, the CDR3 is TGTGCCAGTAGTATCGTCTTGGAGGGGACTGAAGCTTTCTTT. This codes for CASSIVLEGTEAFF.